The TCR beta chain described here comes from a study of T cell clonality in common variable immunodeficiency. Overall study findings and caveats: Reportedly, TCR beta sequences from common variable immunodeficiency showed fewer deletions and N-nucleotide insertions.

Using immunoSEQ multiplex PCR, the repertoire was profiled, and TCRdb retains in-frame clones only, with some absent. The sample yields approximately 20,000 clones, without any singletons. This clone was seen repeatedly, ten times or more. Its antigen is unknown. This receptor was taken from a human donor with common variable immunodeficiency. The sample consisted of peripheral blood mononuclear cells.

CDR3 loop: CASKSILADTGELFF. The covered CDR3 bases are TGTGCCAGTAAATCTATACTAGCGGACACCGGGGAG. The chain recombines TRBV19 with TRBJ2-2; 8 nucleotides align to TRBD2. The observed sequence ends 3 residues before the CDR3 terminus, with the missing tail filled in from the germline J gene. The V gene end was trimmed by 7 bases and the J gene end by 3 bases; junction bases not matched to a gene: 7. CDR3 length equals 15 residues. Germline-derived CDR1 and CDR2 are LNHDA and SQIVND (reference sequence).